The 22 T cell receptor beta chains presented below share a single source sample, sequenced in a study of shared clonotypes between healthy human individuals. Sequencing was performed with immunoSEQ multiplex PCR; in TCRdb, only in-frame clones are kept and a portion is missing. The table lists a few hundred thousand clones, approximately 65% of them singletons. Sequencing was carried out using memory CD4+ T cells sorted from blood. As for subset: CD45RA-negative fraction. Source of these receptors: a young man in good health.

The V and J genes are TRBV18 and TRBJ1-1, with D possibly matching TRBD1 (5 bases). The V end lost 2 bases, the J end lost 4 bases, and 11 bases lay between the germline ends. The length of the CDR3 is 14 residues. Germline V CDR1 and CDR2: KGHSH, LQKENI. CDR3 coding DNA: TGTGCCAGCTCACCAGGGGCAGGCACCACTGAAGCTTTCTTT. Encoded protein: CASSPGAGTTEAFF.

This clone was seen many times. CDR3 region: CASSELGQGAGETQYF. The CDR3 DNA sequence: TGTGCCAGCAGTGAGCTGGGACAGGGGGCTGGGGAGACCCAGTACTTC. The chain combines TRBV2 with TRBJ2-5; 12 bases line up with TRBD1. This CDR3 comprises 16 residues. V gave up 3 bases and J gave up 5 bases; unmatched junction bases: 7. Germline values: CDR1 SNHLY, CDR2 FYNNEI.

J is TRBJ2-2 and V is TRBV2; D possibly corresponds to TRBD2 (6 bases). Germline CDR1 reads SNHLY; CDR2 reads FYNNEI. The CDR3 sequence is 14 residues long. V gave up 6 bases and J gave up 3 bases, with 11 bases separating them. CDR3 nucleotides: TGTGCCAGCAGGGGACTTACGGACACCGGGGAGCTGTTTTTT. Translation gives CASRGLTDTGELFF.

V is TRBV6-1 and J is TRBJ2-7; no clear D. With 4 bases removed from V and 4 bases from J, the gap between germline ends came to 5 bases. From germline, CDR1 is MNHNS and CDR2 SASEGT. CDR3 length: 11 residues. In nucleotides, the CDR3 is TGTGCCAGCAGTGGCATGTACGAGCAGTACTTC. It encodes CASSGMYEQYF.

This clone was observed once. This chain links TRBV5-1 with TRBJ1-1; D possibly corresponds to TRBD1 (5 bases). From germline, CDR1 is SGHRS and CDR2 YFSETQ. Trimming removed 0 bases at V and 1 base at J, with 16 bases between. The CDR3 has 17 amino acids. This CDR3 is CASSLGLGGRKNTEAFF. The CDR3 DNA reads as TGCGCCAGCAGCTTGGGATTGGGGGGACGGAAGAACACTGAAGCTTTCTTT.

In the case of this clone: The same CDR3 is also encoded by other DNA sequences in this sample. This sequence joins TRBV7-2 and TRBJ2-7, with 8 bases lining up with TRBD1. The ends lost 6 bases at V and 4 bases at J; junction bases unmatched: 23. CDR1 is SGHTA and CDR2 is FQGNSA in the germline V gene. The length of the CDR3 is 19 residues. The chain's CDR3 is CASRGVPGQGLRESYEQYF. Written as DNA, the CDR3 is TGTGCCAGCAGAGGAGTTCCAGGACAGGGTCTACGGGAAAGTTACGAGCAGTACTTC.

As for this clone: Other DNA sequences within the sample encode an identical CDR3. The chain carries TRBV28 and TRBJ2-7, with a weak D call TRBD1 (6 bases). The length of the CDR3 is 12 residues. With 6 bases removed from V and 4 bases from J, the gap between germline ends came to 10 bases. Looked up from germline, CDR1 is MDHEN and CDR2 is SYDVKM. As DNA, the CDR3 is TGTGCCAGCAGCCTAGGGGGTTACGAGCAGTACTTC. It is translated as CASSLGGYEQYF.

In its sample, this clone was seen a few times. The chain has TRBV25-1 and TRBJ1-1; D is unclear. The germline V gene encodes CDR1 MGHDK and CDR2 SYGVNS. The CDR3 is 14 residues long. Trimming pared 1 base from V and 7 bases from J, leaving 13 bases between. CDR3 sequence reads: CASSELTVEDEAFF. In nucleotides, the CDR3 is TGTGCCAGCAGTGAATTAACAGTGGAGGATGAAGCTTTCTTT.

V usage is TRBV20-1 and J usage is TRBJ2-7; D is ambiguous. The germline gives CDR1 DFQATT, CDR2 SNEGSKA (reference sequence). The germline V and J ends were trimmed by 2 bases and 4 bases, with 6 bases remaining between them. This CDR3 is built from 11 residues. CDR3 loop: CSARQLYEQYF. In DNA form, the CDR3 reads TGCAGTGCTAGACAGCTATACGAGCAGTACTTC.

The J gene is TRBJ2-7, the V gene TRBV7-8; 8 bases are shared with TRBD2. The CDR3 runs 19 residues. The J segment lost 2 bases and the V segment lost 5 bases, leaving 20 bases of the junction unmatched. Germline V CDR1 and CDR2: SGHVS, FQNEAQ. DNA of the CDR3: TGTGCCAGCAGCGCCACCCGGGGGGGATCAGGGACCCCAACCTACGAGCAGTACTTC. Residues: CASSATRGGSGTPTYEQYF.

The table lists this clone with a count of one. The chain is built from TRBV14 and TRBJ2-1, with a possible D match to TRBD2 (10 bases). Germline values: CDR1 SGHDN, CDR2 FVKESK. CDR3 length: 16 amino acids. Deletions cut 6 bases from V and 12 bases from J, with 27 bases between. CDR3 amino acids: CASRTGGLSGRGPQFF. The CDR3 nucleotides read TGTGCCAGCAGGACAGGGGGTCTAAGCGGGAGGGGTCCGCAGTTCTTC.

This clone came up once. The chain combines TRBV6-1 with TRBJ2-1, with a tentative D call TRBD1 (6 bases). V gave up 6 bases and J gave up 4 bases, with 16 bases separating them. This CDR3 region has 15 residues. CDR1 is MNHNS, CDR2 SASEGT, per germline. The CDR3 protein is CASRMDSSIYNEQFF. The CDR3 DNA reads as TGTGCCAGCAGAATGGACAGTTCGATTTACAATGAGCAGTTCTTC.

This clone appeared a few times. The CDR3 spells CASSLIRQSQETQYF. Written as DNA, the CDR3 is TGTGCCAGCAGCTTAATTAGGCAGTCCCAAGAGACCCAGTACTTC. The rearrangement links TRBV7-3 to TRBJ2-5; D gene unclear. Trimming took off 1 base at V and 1 base at J, with 10 bases between the two ends. CDR1 SGHTA and CDR2 FQGTGA come from the germline V gene. This CDR3 has 15 amino acids.

The V gene is TRBV28, the J gene TRBJ2-7, with TRBD1 matching 7 bases. V was clipped by 5 bases and J by 2 bases; unmatched bases: 12. This CDR3 contains 16 residues. Germline V gene sequence: CDR1 MDHEN, CDR2 SYDVKM. DNA for the CDR3: TGTGCCAGCAGTGCACGAACAGGGGCTATCGCCTACGAGCAGTACTTC. Its translation: CASSARTGAIAYEQYF.

CDR3 sequence (DNA): TGCGCCAGCAGCCTAGGGGGATCCTCTGGGGCCAACGTCCTGACTTTC. Its translation: CASSLGGSSGANVLTF. The V gene is TRBV5-1, the J gene TRBJ2-6; tentatively, D is TRBD1 (6 bases). V was clipped by 4 bases and J by 0 bases, with 11 bases between them. CDR3 length: 16 amino acids. Per the germline V gene, CDR1 is SGHRS and CDR2 is YFSETQ.

The rearrangement uses TRBV18 and TRBJ1-5, with D tentatively TRBD1 (5 bases). V was pared by 6 bases and J by 5 bases, with 14 bases between. Germline V CDR1 and CDR2: KGHSH, LQKENI. The CDR3 is 14 amino acids. The CDR3 DNA follows: TGTGCCAGCTCCCTGGGCGGGGGGGATCAGCCCCAGCATTTT. Protein: CASSLGGGDQPQHF.

This clone was counted between two and nine times. The CDR3 DNA reads TGCAGCGTTGGAGGGGACTTCGAGGGCTACACCTTC. It translates to CSVGGDFEGYTF. J is TRBJ1-2 and V is TRBV29-1; a possible D gene is TRBD1 (5 bases). V was shortened by 4 bases and J by 8 bases, with 14 bases between the two germline ends. The CDR3 runs 12 residues. From germline, CDR1 is SQVTM and CDR2 ANQGSEA.

The chain links TRBV6-1 to TRBJ2-7, with D hard to call. Trimming took off 6 bases at V and 3 bases at J, with 9 bases between the two ends. The germline gives CDR1 MNHNS, CDR2 SASEGT. There are 12 residues in the CDR3. For the CDR3, the DNA is TGTGCCAGCAGCCCGCACGGCTACGAGCAGTACTTC. Amino acids: CASSPHGYEQYF.

The gene calls are TRBV9 and TRBJ2-7, with 11 bases matching TRBD1. V shed 1 base, J shed 6 bases, and the junction held 6 bases outside the gene matches. This CDR3 is 15 amino acids long. CDR1 and CDR2 (germline): SGDLS, YYNGEE. The CDR3 DNA reads as TGTGCCAGCAGCGTATACCGGGACAGGGGGGGCGAGCAGTACTTC. This gives the protein CASSVYRDRGGEQYF.

The sample holds one count of this clone. The J gene is TRBJ1-2, the V gene TRBV10-3, with TRBD1 matching over 8 bases. CDR1 is ENHRY and CDR2 is SYGVKD in the germline V gene. V gave up 0 bases and J gave up 7 bases; unmatched junction bases: 7. The CDR3 is made up of 15 amino acids. The CDR3 DNA reads TGTGCCATCAGTGAGTCTGAGGACAGGGTGGCTGGCTACACCTTC. Its protein is CAISESEDRVAGYTF.

This clone was detected once. The V and J genes are TRBV4-1 and TRBJ1-2; D not resolved. CDR1 is MGHRA, CDR2 YSYEKL, per germline. This CDR3 spans 14 amino acids. The V and J ends lost 4 bases and 4 bases respectively, with 13 bases between them. This CDR3 reads CASSLGPGSYGYTF. In DNA form, the CDR3 reads TGCGCCAGCAGCCTCGGACCGGGGAGCTATGGCTACACCTTC.

The CDR3 region has the DNA TGTGCCAGCACTTCTTCGGACGGATCGAGGGGGGGCTACACCTTC. It codes for CASTSSDGSRGGYTF. V and J are TRBV25-1 and TRBJ1-2; possibly TRBD1 for D (6 bases). This CDR3 spans 15 amino acids. Germline V gene lookup returns CDR1 MGHDK and CDR2 SYGVNS. Trimming took off 7 bases at V and 8 bases at J, with 23 bases between the two ends.